Detailed here is one TCR beta chain. Antigen unknown. This entry comes from a study of shared clonotypes between healthy human individuals. Study background: Plates per donor: three CD4 naive, three CD4 memory, two CD8 naive, one CD8 memory. Study-wide points: When compared with the clonotypes that were shared by all four sorted-subset donors, the non-shared clonotypes turned out to have lower generation probabilities. Relative to memory subsets, naive subsets generally showed larger estimated richness.

Splitting the CD4+ cells yielded a CD45RA+ naive subset and a CD45RA-negative memory subset. Some clones are missing from TCRdb's copy, which holds only in-frame ones; the method was immunoSEQ multiplex PCR. The sample includes about 680,000 clones, 60% to 75% of them seen just once. Trimming removed 4 bases from V and 5 bases from J, with 12 bases in between. The CDR3 is made up of 13 amino acids. CDR1 and CDR2 (germline): WNHNN, SYGVQD (reference sequence). This TCR came from a woman in her thirties in good health. The chain couples TRBV10-1 to TRBJ2-7; no firm D call. The sequencing input was memory CD4+ T cells sorted from blood. The sample's subset: CD45RA-negative fraction. The CDR3 sequence is CASSGTIQDEQYF. The DNA for the CDR3 is TGCGCCAGCAGTGGGACGATTCAGGACGAGCAGTACTTC.